The clone carrying this T cell receptor (beta chain) was recorded a few times. This entry belongs to a study of radiotherapy plus CTLA-4 blockade in lung cancer. V was cut by 6 bases and J by 6 bases, with 14 bases left in between. Germline V gene data show CDR1 as SGHTA and CDR2 as FQGNSA. This CDR3 has 14 amino acids. The table came from immunoSEQ multiplex PCR; TCRdb's copy has only in-frame clones and leaves some out. The table shows about 110,000 clones, with roughly 80% occurring only once. J is TRBJ1-4 and V is TRBV7-2, with TRBD1 as a possible D gene (5 bases). Sequencing used peripheral blood, obtained from a patient treated with radiotherapy plus ipilimumab. The origin of this receptor is a human donor with non-small cell lung cancer that progressed on radiotherapy plus ipilimumab. Some clones in this sample may be carry-over from other donors' samples. The chain's CDR3 is CASRIQVIDEKLFF. The DNA for the CDR3 is TGTGCCAGCAGGATACAGGTTATTGATGAAAAACTGTTTTTT.